One sample yielded the 15 T cell receptor beta chains listed below, sequenced in a study of blood T cell repertoires in COVID-19. The assay was immunoSEQ multiplex PCR, and TCRdb's table has in-frame clones only and misses some. The sample includes around 76,000 clones, approximately 80% seen only once; the top ten take roughly 13%. Material: peripheral blood. The receptors were gathered from a man aged 45-65 years with COVID-19, enrolled during active disease.

This clone was seen ten or more times. The genes are TRBV5-1 and TRBJ1-1, with D hard to call. This CDR3 spans 14 amino acids. Germline CDR1 reads SGHRS; CDR2 reads YFSETQ. V lost 0 bases and J lost 4, with 10 bases in between. Written as DNA, the CDR3 is TGCGCCAGCAGCTTGGACGGGGAGGGCACTGAAGCTTTCTTT. Its protein product is CASSLDGEGTEAFF.

The chain employs TRBV4-2 and TRBJ2-7, with 9 positions matching TRBD2. Per germline, CDR1 LGHNA and CDR2 YNFKEQ. V was pared by 0 bases and J by 3 bases, with 9 bases of the junction left unmatched. This CDR3 region has 17 residues. This CDR3 reads CASSQEQGASGIYEQYF. In DNA form, the CDR3 reads TGTGCCAGCAGCCAAGAGCAGGGAGCTAGCGGGATCTACGAGCAGTACTTC.

This clone was seen a few times. CDR3 residues: CATSRTGSNQPQHF. The CDR3 DNA is TGTGCCACCAGCAGGACAGGTAGCAATCAGCCCCAGCATTTT. This chain links TRBV15 with TRBJ1-5, with a possible D match to TRBD1 (6 bases). The CDR3 length is 14 residues. CDR1 is LNHNV and CDR2 is YYDKDF in the germline V gene (reference sequence). V dropped 3 bases and J dropped 0 bases, with 6 bases sitting between them.

This clone was observed a few times. The rearrangement links TRBV9 to TRBJ2-7, with D possibly TRBD2 on 5 matching bases. The CDR3 runs 14 residues. Germline values: CDR1 SGDLS, CDR2 YYNGEE. Trimming pared 2 bases from V and 2 bases from J, leaving 11 bases between. The CDR3 spells CASSVAGTTYEQYF. In DNA, the CDR3 is TGTGCCAGCAGCGTTGCGGGTACAACCTACGAGCAGTACTTC. Combining the CDR3 with reference TRBV9 and TRBJ2-7 gives the whole variable domain DSGVTQTPKHLITATGQRVTLRCSPRSGDLSVYWYQQSLDQGLQFLIQYYNGEERAKGNILERFSAQQFPDLHSELNLSSLELGDSALYFCASSVAGTTYEQYFGPGTRLTVT.

The CDR3 nucleotides read TGCGCCAGCAGCCGACCTAGCGGGAATTTTGAGCAGTTCTTC. This encodes CASSRPSGNFEQFF. This sequence joins TRBV4-1 and TRBJ2-1, with 9 bases lining up with TRBD2. Trimming at V came to 4 bases and at J to 9 bases, leaving 7 bases not matched to a gene. CDR1 is MGHRA, CDR2 YSYEKL, per germline. CDR3 length equals 14 residues.

V gene TRBV7-2 combines with J gene TRBJ2-1; D gene ambiguous. CDR1 is SGHTA, CDR2 FQGNSA, per germline. This CDR3 comprises 15 residues. Trimming pared 3 bases from V and 3 bases from J, leaving 12 bases between. CDR3 sequence reads: CASSFSGTVYNEQFF. The CDR3 DNA reads TGTGCCAGCAGCTTTTCAGGAACAGTCTACAATGAGCAGTTCTTC.

The chain is built from TRBV19 and TRBJ2-7, with TRBD2 matching over 8 bases. The V gene's germline CDR1 is LNHDA and CDR2 SQIVND (reference sequence). The J segment lost 5 bases and the V segment lost 5 bases, leaving 11 bases of the junction unmatched. This CDR3 is built from 15 residues. This CDR3 is CASSPPSSGINEQYF. In nucleotides, the CDR3 is TGTGCCAGTAGTCCACCGAGTAGCGGGATAAACGAGCAGTACTTC. Full variable domain (remainder filled in from reference TRBV19 and TRBJ2-7): DGGITQSPKYLFRKEGQNVTLSCEQNLNHDAMYWYRQDPGQGLRLIYYSQIVNDFQKGDIAEGYSVSREKKESFPLTVTSAQKNPTAFYLCASSPPSSGINEQYFGPGTRLTVT.

This clone was seen more than once but under ten times. This chain joins TRBV28 and TRBJ2-5; 7 bases line up with TRBD2. V lost 3 bases, J lost 0 bases, and 10 bases stayed unmatched. Germline CDR1 is MDHEN and CDR2 is SYDVKM. CDR3 length equals 17 residues. The CDR3 loop reads CASSLVSSGFYQETQYF. CDR3 DNA sequence: TGTGCCAGCAGTTTGGTGTCTAGCGGTTTTTACCAAGAGACCCAGTACTTC. Full variable domain (missing parts from reference TRBV28 and TRBJ2-5): DVKVTQSSRYLVKRTGEKVFLECVQDMDHENMFWYRQDPGLGLRLIYFSYDVKMKEKGDIPEGYSVSREKKERFSLILESASTNQTSMYLCASSLVSSGFYQETQYFGPGTRLLVL.

This clone was counted between two and nine times. V and J are TRBV28 and TRBJ1-3, with D perhaps matching TRBD1 (5 bases). V was clipped by 7 bases and J by 0 bases, with 13 bases between them. CDR1 is MDHEN, CDR2 SYDVKM, per germline. The CDR3 contains 15 residues. The CDR3 DNA sequence: TGTGCCAGCACCCTCGGACAAAGCTCTGGAAACACCATATATTTT. Protein product: CASTLGQSSGNTIYF.

This clone was seen a single time. The CDR3 DNA sequence: TGTGCCAGCTCACCCTCCTCGGACAGGGGGCGAATGGACACCTTC. Amino acids: CASSPSSDRGRMDTF. This chain uses TRBV18 with TRBJ1-2, with 11 positions matching TRBD1. The CDR3 runs to 15 residues. Germline V CDR1 and CDR2: KGHSH, LQKENI. The V gene end was trimmed by 3 bases and the J gene end by 12 bases; junction bases not matched to a gene: 12.

J is TRBJ2-5 and V is TRBV1; the table's D call, TRBD2, was not checked against the DNA. TRBV1 is shown as a pseudogene. The length of the CDR3 is 14 residues. The CDR3 DNA reads TGCACCAAGTTAGCGGGAGACCCCCAAGAGACCCAGTACTTC. This sequence encodes CTKLAGDPQETQYF.

The CDR3 DNA follows: TGTGCCAGCCAAAAGCGGTGGGATTATCAAGAGACCCAGTACTTC. Its translation: CASQKRWDYQETQYF. The J gene is TRBJ2-5, the V gene TRBV11-1; a weak D match, TRBD2 (5 bases). The CDR3 is made up of 15 amino acids. Looked up from germline, CDR1 is SGHAT and CDR2 is FQDESV (reference sequence). Trimming removed 8 bases from V and 2 bases from J, with 18 bases in between.

V is TRBV4-3 and J is TRBJ2-2; 10 nucleotides agree with TRBD2. V gave up 0 bases and J gave up 6 bases; unmatched junction bases: 10. Germline V gene sequence: CDR1 LGHNA, CDR2 YSLEER. This CDR3 region has 18 residues. CDR3 nucleotide sequence: TGCGCCAGCAGCCAAGAATCCCCAGCGGGAGGGCTCCCCGGGGAGCTGTTTTTT. Protein sequence: CASSQESPAGGLPGELFF.

The rearrangement uses TRBV24-1 and TRBJ2-7, with D possibly matching TRBD1 (5 bases). This CDR3 has 14 amino acids. The V gene lost 4 bases and the J gene lost 6 bases, with 15 bases spanning the gap. Germline V lookup: CDR1 KGHDR, CDR2 SFDVKD. CDR3 bases: TGTGCCACCAGTGACTGGAAAGGGGCTGGCGAGCAGTACTTC. It specifies CATSDWKGAGEQYF.

The chain links TRBV7-6 to TRBJ2-7; 9 positions agree with TRBD2. Trimming cost V 5 bases and J 1 base; bases outside gene matches: 9. In germline, CDR1 is SGHVS, CDR2 FNYEAQ. This CDR3 region has 16 residues. CDR3 coding DNA: TGTGCCAGCAGCCTCAGACTAGCGGTTGGGTCCTACGAGCAGTACTTC. Its translation: CASSLRLAVGSYEQYF.